The sequence of this T cell receptor (beta chain) was determined in a study of cytomegalovirus exposure and HLA in healthy donors. Primers for the PCR totalled 60 Vbeta and 13 Jbeta. TCRdb keeps only in-frame clones here, not all; method: immunoSEQ multiplex PCR. The repertoire has approximately 110,000 clones, 80% of them found once; the top ten carry about 0.25%. The sample consisted of PBMCs. The TCR originated in a man over 45 in good health and CMV-seronegative.

CDR3 protein: CATHERGGKAEQYF. The CDR3 coding sequence is TGTGCCACGCACGAGCGGGGGGGAAAGGCCGAGCAGTACTTC. The chain links TRBV28 to TRBJ2-7; 10 nucleotides align to TRBD2. Germline loops: CDR1 MDHEN, CDR2 SYDVKM. The CDR3 spans 14 residues. With V trimmed by 10 bases and J by 6 bases, 12 bases remained unmatched.